This entry is about one T cell receptor (beta chain). The data derive from a study of blood T cell repertoires in COVID-19. Study-wide context: Sources were T cells, B-cell-depleted T cells, or PBMCs; the material itself was cDNA or gDNA.

Only in-frame clones appear in the TCRdb table, and some are missing; sequencing was by immunoSEQ multiplex PCR. The sample has about 78,000 clones, roughly 88% seen once. V lost 6 bases and J 3 bases, leaving 29 bases between the germline ends. The CDR3 spans 19 residues. Sequenced material: peripheral blood. The chain couples TRBV23-1 to TRBJ2-5; D may be TRBD1 (8 bases). TRBV23-1 is an ORF; its function is uncertain. This sequence originates from a woman aged 50 to 65 in a cohort sampled during active COVID-19. This chain's CDR3 is CASRTRERPDREGKETQYF. In DNA form, the CDR3 reads TGCGCCAGCAGAACCCGAGAGAGACCGGACAGGGAGGGTAAAGAGACCCAGTACTTC.